The TCR beta chain under discussion was sequenced for a study of control samples from healthy donors and cancer patients. Libraries were prepared by immunoSEQ multiplex PCR; TCRdb keeps only in-frame clonotypes and omits some of them. The sample has approximately 150,000 clones; roughly 94% are singletons. Germline CDR1 is LNHDA and CDR2 is SQIVND (reference sequence). This CDR3 has 13 amino acids. V lost 3 bases and J 0 bases, leaving 6 bases between the germline ends. The source is a man aged 40-49 years in good health. Sequencing used blood. This chain links TRBV19 with TRBJ2-7, with D possibly TRBD1 on 5 matching bases. The CDR3 here is CASSMGPSYEQYF. DNA for the CDR3: TGTGCCAGTAGTATGGGGCCCTCCTACGAGCAGTACTTC.